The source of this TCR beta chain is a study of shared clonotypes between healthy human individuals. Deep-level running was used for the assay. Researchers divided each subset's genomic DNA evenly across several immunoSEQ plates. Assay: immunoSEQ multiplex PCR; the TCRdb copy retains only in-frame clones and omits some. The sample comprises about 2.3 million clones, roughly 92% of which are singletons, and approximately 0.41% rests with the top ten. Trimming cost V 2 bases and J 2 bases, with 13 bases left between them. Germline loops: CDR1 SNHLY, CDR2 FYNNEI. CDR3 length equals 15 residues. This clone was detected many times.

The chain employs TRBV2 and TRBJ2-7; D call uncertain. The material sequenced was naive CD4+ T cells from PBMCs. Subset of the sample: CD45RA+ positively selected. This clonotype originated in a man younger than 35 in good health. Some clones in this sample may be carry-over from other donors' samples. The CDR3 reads CASSERRSGAYEQYF. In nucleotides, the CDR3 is TGTGCCAGCAGTGAACGCCGATCTGGGGCCTACGAGCAGTACTTC.